A selection of T cell receptor beta chains follows, all from one sample in a study of cytomegalovirus exposure and HLA in healthy donors. Sequenced by immunoSEQ multiplex PCR; TCRdb stores in-frame clones only, minus some. The repertoire has around 250,000 clones, roughly 89% of them found once; the top ten carry more than 0.35%. The sequencing sample was made of PBMCs. The origin of the receptors is a woman under 30 in good health and CMV-seronegative. Both conserved end residues are part of each CDR3. D genes are given only for firm matches. The listing skips clone size in some rows; elsewhere it reads once, few, many or a size class.

clone size | D gene | J gene | V gene | CDR3 protein | CDR3 DNA
. | . | TRBJ2-3 | TRBV5-6 | CASSLGGNPTDTQYF | TGTGCCAGCAGCTTGGGAGGCAATCCCACAGATACGCAGTATTTT
few | . | TRBJ2-7 | TRBV2 | CASSKDSHEQYF | TGTGCCAGCAGTAAAGACAGCCACGAGCAGTACTTC
. | . | TRBJ2-1 | TRBV18 | CASSPTTGSSYNEQFF | TGTGCCAGCTCACCAACTACGGGAAGCTCCTACAATGAGCAGTTCTTC
. | . | TRBJ1-5 | TRBV15 | CATSRDRVDQPQHF | TGTGCCACCAGCAGAGACAGGGTCGATCAGCCCCAGCATTTT
. | TRBD1 | TRBJ1-3 | TRBV15 | CATSRGTGVGNTIYF | TGTGCCACCAGCAGAGGGACAGGGGTAGGAAACACCATATATTTT
. | . | TRBJ1-6 | TRBV5-1 | CASSLAGEINSPLHF | TGCGCCAGCAGCTTGGCCGGGGAGATTAATTCACCCCTCCACTTT
. | TRBD1 | TRBJ1-3 | TRBV6-6 | CASSYGDRFSGNTIYF | TGTGCCAGCAGTTATGGGGACAGATTCTCTGGAAACACCATATATTTT
. | . | TRBJ2-1 | TRBV9 | CASSVGLGSSYNEQFF | TGTGCCAGCAGCGTAGGTCTGGGCTCCTCCTACAATGAGCAGTTCTTC
. | TRBD2 | TRBJ2-2 | TRBV28 | CASSGGGATGELFF | TGTGCCAGCAGCGGCGGGGGGGCGACCGGGGAGCTGTTTTTT
few | . | TRBJ1-2 | TRBV25-1 | CASPDGGNGGYTF | TGTGCCAGCCCCGATGGGGGGAATGGTGGCTACACCTTC
. | TRBD2 | TRBJ2-2 | TRBV28 | CASSLWGGSGELFF | TGTGCCAGCAGTTTATGGGGGGGGTCCGGGGAGCTGTTTTTT
few | . | TRBJ1-6 | TRBV11-2 | CASSRGRDNSPLHF | TGTGCCAGCAGCCGAGGGAGGGATAATTCACCCCTCCACTTT
once | . | TRBJ1-5 | TRBV6-1 | CASGQLEPQHF | TGTGCCAGCGGGCAACTAGAGCCCCAGCATTTT